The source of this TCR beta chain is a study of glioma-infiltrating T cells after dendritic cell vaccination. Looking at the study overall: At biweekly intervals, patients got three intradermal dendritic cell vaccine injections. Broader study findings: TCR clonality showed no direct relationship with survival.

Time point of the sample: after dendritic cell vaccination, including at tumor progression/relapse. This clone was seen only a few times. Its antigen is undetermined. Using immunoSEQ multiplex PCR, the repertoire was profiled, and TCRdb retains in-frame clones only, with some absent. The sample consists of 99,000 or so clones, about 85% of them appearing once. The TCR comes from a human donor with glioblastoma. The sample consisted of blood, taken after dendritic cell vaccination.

CDR3 in DNA: TGTGCCAGCAGTGAACTGGGAAGACAGAATCAGCCCCAGCATTTT. This translates into CASSELGRQNQPQHF. The chain uses TRBV6-1 and TRBJ1-5; a possible D gene is TRBD1 (5 bases). Germline CDR1 is MNHNS and CDR2 is SASEGT. V was trimmed by 2 bases and J by 4 bases, leaving 12 bases between them. The CDR3 runs 15 residues.